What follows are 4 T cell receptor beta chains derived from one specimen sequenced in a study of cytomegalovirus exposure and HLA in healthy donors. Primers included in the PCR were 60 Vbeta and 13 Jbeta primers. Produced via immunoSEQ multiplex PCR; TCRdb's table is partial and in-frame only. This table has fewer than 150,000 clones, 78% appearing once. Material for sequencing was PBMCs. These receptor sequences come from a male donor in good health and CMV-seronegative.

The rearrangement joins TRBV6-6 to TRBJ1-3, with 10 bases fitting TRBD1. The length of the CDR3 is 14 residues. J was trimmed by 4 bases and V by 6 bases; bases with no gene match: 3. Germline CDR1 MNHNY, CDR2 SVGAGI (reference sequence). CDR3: CASRGQGQGNTIYF. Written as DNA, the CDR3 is TGTGCCAGCAGGGGACAGGGGCAAGGAAACACCATATATTTT.

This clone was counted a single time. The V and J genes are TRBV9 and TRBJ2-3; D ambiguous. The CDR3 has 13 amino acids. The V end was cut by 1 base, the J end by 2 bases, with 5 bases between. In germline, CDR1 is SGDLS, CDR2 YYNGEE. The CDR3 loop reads CASSVLPTDTQYF. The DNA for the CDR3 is TGTGCCAGCAGCGTACTACCCACAGATACGCAGTATTTT. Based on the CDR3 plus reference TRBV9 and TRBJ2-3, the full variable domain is DSGVTQTPKHLITATGQRVTLRCSPRSGDLSVYWYQQSLDQGLQFLIQYYNGEERAKGNILERFSAQQFPDLHSELNLSSLELGDSALYFCASSVLPTDTQYFGPGTRLTVL.

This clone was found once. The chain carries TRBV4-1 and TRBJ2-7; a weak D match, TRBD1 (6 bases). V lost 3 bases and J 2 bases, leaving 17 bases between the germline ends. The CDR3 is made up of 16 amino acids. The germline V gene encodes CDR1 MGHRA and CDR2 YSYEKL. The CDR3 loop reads CASSHPTQGTPYEQYF. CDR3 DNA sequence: TGCGCCAGCAGCCACCCCACACAGGGAACCCCCTACGAGCAGTACTTC.

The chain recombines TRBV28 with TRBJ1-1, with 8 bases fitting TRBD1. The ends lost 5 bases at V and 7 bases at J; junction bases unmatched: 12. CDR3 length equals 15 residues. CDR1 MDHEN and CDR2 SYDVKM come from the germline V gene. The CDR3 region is CASSPSRQGRIEAFF. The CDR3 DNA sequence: TGTGCCAGCAGTCCATCCCGACAGGGGAGAATTGAAGCTTTCTTT.